This T cell receptor (beta chain) is from a study of spatial heterogeneity in lung cancer. The wider study: Tumor-region TCR transcript counts correlated strongly with a T cell module score from matched bulk RNA-seq.

The study, taken as a whole, reports: Tumoral mutation counts were tracked by counts of expanded intratumoral alpha and beta TCRs.

Germline loops: CDR1 SGHTA, CDR2 FQGNSA. V was pared by 5 bases and J by 0 bases, with 12 bases of the junction left unmatched. The CDR3 has 18 amino acids. TCR cDNA molecules were tagged individually, and each one carried a unique molecular identifier. TCRdb analysed the 5' RACE reads with MiXCR anew, one entry per CDR3 protein. Here the sample spans 12,000 to 15,000 distinct CDR3 sequences, roughly 6.6% being singletons. Time point meaning: sample taken at primary tumor resection. The donors were some 70 patients with non-small cell lung cancer that was early-stage and untreated. Whole RNA obtained from tumor, nontumor lung or frozen PBMC underwent sequencing without sorting. On this clonotype itself: Its antigen is unknown.

The sequence came from a male donor with early-stage non-small cell lung cancer. V gene TRBV7-2 combines with J gene TRBJ2-3; 9 bases match TRBD1. The sample consisted of lung tumor tissue, taken at surgery. The CDR3 spells CASSKRDRDRASTDTQYF. The DNA for the CDR3 is TGTGCCAGCAGCAAAAGGGACAGGGACCGTGCTAGCACAGATACGCAGTATTTT.